The 10 T cell receptor beta chains below come from one sample, sequenced in a study of blood T cell repertoires in COVID-19. Profiling relied on immunoSEQ multiplex PCR, and the TCRdb table lists in-frame clones only, not all of them. The repertoire holds approximately 430,000 clones, with roughly 90% as singletons. Material for sequencing was peripheral blood. The origin of the receptors is a woman in her 30s with active or convalescent COVID-19.

The chain has TRBV10-3 and TRBJ2-1, with 10 bases identical to TRBD2. In germline, CDR1 is ENHRY, CDR2 SYGVKD. The length of the CDR3 is 13 residues. J gave up 4 bases and V 10 bases, and 4 bases lay outside the gene matches. CDR3 amino acids: CATLAGVYNEQFF. The CDR3 DNA sequence: TGTGCCACGCTAGCGGGAGTTTACAATGAGCAGTTCTTC.

The rearrangement uses TRBV11-2 and TRBJ2-7, with D hard to call. CDR3 length equals 13 residues. Germline-derived CDR1 and CDR2 are SGHAT and FQNNGV. Trimming took off 1 base at V and 2 bases at J, with 6 bases between the two ends. The chain's CDR3 is CASSLGAPYEQYF. The CDR3 DNA reads TGTGCCAGCAGCTTAGGGGCCCCCTACGAGCAGTACTTC.

The chain combines TRBV5-1 with TRBJ2-1, with D hard to call. Looked up from germline, CDR1 is SGHRS and CDR2 is YFSETQ. With 3 bases removed from V and 3 bases from J, the gap between germline ends came to 16 bases. CDR3 length equals 16 residues. The CDR3 loop reads CASSSNSAVGYNEQFF. Here the CDR3 DNA reads TGCGCCAGCAGCTCTAACTCGGCGGTCGGCTACAATGAGCAGTTCTTC.

This rearrangement joins TRBV5-1 to TRBJ1-4; unclear D gene. There are 16 residues in the CDR3. V lost 0 bases and J 6 bases, leaving 15 bases between the germline ends. Germline CDR1 and CDR2: SGHRS and YFSETQ. The chain's CDR3 is CASSLGREGGDEKLFF. The CDR3 nucleotides read TGCGCCAGCAGCTTGGGTAGAGAGGGAGGTGATGAAAAACTGTTTTTT.

The CDR3 DNA is TGTGCCAGCAGCCCAACCGGGACATTTAATTCACCCCTCCACTTT. It specifies CASSPTGTFNSPLHF. The rearrangement uses TRBV7-2 and TRBJ1-6; possibly TRBD1 for D (6 bases). The CDR3 has 15 amino acids. CDR1 is SGHTA and CDR2 is FQGNSA in the germline V gene. V dropped 5 bases and J dropped 6 bases, with 14 bases sitting between them.

The gene calls are TRBV6-5 and TRBJ2-3, with a weak D call TRBD2 (5 bases). Trimming pared 9 bases from V and 5 bases from J, leaving 12 bases between. The CDR3 has 12 amino acids. In germline, CDR1 is MNHEY, CDR2 SVGAGI. This CDR3 reads CASMASGDTQYF. The CDR3 DNA is TGTGCCAGTATGGCCAGCGGAGATACGCAGTATTTT.

This clone was seen just once. The chain uses TRBV11-2 and TRBJ1-2, with 8 bases lining up with TRBD1. The CDR3 spans 13 residues. CDR1 SGHAT and CDR2 FQNNGV come from the germline V gene. V was clipped by 4 bases and J by 6 bases; unmatched bases: 4. The CDR3 reads CASSSRQGNGYTF. The CDR3 DNA reads TGTGCCAGCAGCTCACGACAGGGGAATGGCTACACCTTC.

In nucleotides, the CDR3 is TGTGCCAGCAGCGTAGGAGGAGGGGACAGGCGGTACCAAGAGACCCAGTACTTC. Its protein is CASSVGGGDRRYQETQYF. This sequence joins TRBV9 and TRBJ2-5; 8 bases are a match to TRBD1. Germline V lookup: CDR1 SGDLS, CDR2 YYNGEE. V shed 0 bases, J shed 0 bases, and the junction held 10 bases outside the gene matches. CDR3 length: 18 residues.

This chain links TRBV7-8 with TRBJ2-1; the D gene is possibly TRBD1 (5 bases). The CDR3 is made up of 17 amino acids. V dropped 1 base and J dropped 1 base, with 14 bases sitting between them. CDR1 SGHVS and CDR2 FQNEAQ come from the germline V gene. CDR3 region: CASSLVVQAGSYNEQFF. CDR3 bases: TGTGCCAGCAGCTTAGTTGTCCAGGCAGGGTCCTACAATGAGCAGTTCTTC.

This chain links TRBV6-4 with TRBJ1-2; 10 bases map to TRBD1. This CDR3 contains 15 residues. Looked up from germline, CDR1 is MRHNA and CDR2 is SNTAGT. V lost 6 bases and J lost 1; bases outside the gene matches: 5. The CDR3 here is CASSPTGGYNYGYTF. In DNA, the CDR3 is TGTGCCAGCAGCCCGACAGGGGGCTATAACTATGGCTACACCTTC.